The 7 T cell receptor beta chains below come from one sample, sequenced in a study of T cell responses to AZD1222 COVID-19 vaccine (dated by TCRdb to the early 2020s). Preparation of the library involved the immunoSEQ multiplex PCR assay. TCRdb mirrors the immuneACCESS table, restricted to in-frame sequences. Some clones are absent from its copies; in checked studies, under half trace to an unresolved V gene, and the reason for the others is unknown. Here the sample has about 97,000 clones; around nine tenths occur a single time. 7.5% of the sample goes to the ten largest clones. The sample's time point, from its label and the paper: baseline before first vaccination. Sequencing was performed on peripheral blood, taken on day 0 of AZD1222 vaccination. The receptors originated from an adult in good health.

The chain is built from TRBV7-9 and TRBJ2-4; maybe TRBD2 (7 bases). The CDR3 is 14 amino acids. The ends were cut back, 1 base at V and 14 bases at J, with 18 bases in the middle. In germline, CDR1 is SEHNR, CDR2 FQNEAQ (reference sequence). The CDR3 protein is CASSLDSGGLVEYF. The CDR3 DNA sequence: TGTGCCAGCAGCTTAGACTCCGGGGGGCTTGTCGAGTACTTC. Supplemented by reference TRBV7-9 and TRBJ2-4, the full variable domain reads DTGVSQNPRHKITKRGQNVTFRCDPISEHNRLYWYRQTLGQGPEFLTYFQNEAQLEKSRLLSDRFSAERPKGSFSTLEIQRTEQGDSAMYLCASSLDSGGLVEYFGAGTRLSVL.

This clone was seen just once. The chain is built from TRBV18 and TRBJ1-1, with TRBD1 matching over 8 bases. CDR3 length equals 14 residues. V was pared by 4 bases and J by 1 base, with 2 bases of the junction left unmatched. The germline V gene encodes CDR1 KGHSH and CDR2 LQKENI. The CDR3 spells CASSLTGENTEAFF. For the CDR3, the DNA is TGTGCCAGCTCACTGACAGGGGAGAACACTGAAGCTTTCTTT.

This clone was detected only once. The chain recombines TRBV5-4 with TRBJ2-2, with TRBD1 matching 10 bases. The CDR3 is made up of 15 amino acids. Germline V gene sequence: CDR1 SGHNT, CDR2 YYREEE (reference sequence). V dropped 3 bases and J dropped 4; count of bases not matched to a gene: 3. The CDR3 bases are TGTGCCAGCAGCTCCGACAGGGGGCGCACCGGGGAGCTGTTTTTT. This translates into CASSSDRGRTGELFF.

The chain employs TRBV3-1 (or the pseudogene TRBV3-2) and TRBJ1-2; no definite D call. The length of the CDR3 is 12 residues. Trimming took 0 bases from V and 8 from J, leaving 7 bases between them. From germline, CDR1 is LGHDT and CDR2 YNNKEL (reference sequence). CDR3 sequence reads: CASSQDSKGYTF. In DNA, the CDR3 is TGTGCCAGCAGCCAAGATTCGAAGGGCTACACCTTC.

J is TRBJ1-5 and V is TRBV7-2; a weak D match, TRBD1 (5 bases). Deletions cut 1 base from V and 3 bases from J, with 13 bases between. This CDR3 has 16 amino acids. The germline gives CDR1 SGHTA, CDR2 FQGNSA. The CDR3 region has the DNA TGTGCCAGCAGCTTAGGGGGGGTTACCATCAATCAGCCCCAGCATTTT. Translated: CASSLGGVTINQPQHF.

This clone appeared a few times. The chain employs TRBV15 and TRBJ2-7, with TRBD1 as a possible D gene (6 bases). With 6 bases removed from V and 3 bases from J, the gap between germline ends came to 12 bases. This CDR3 is 13 amino acids long. Germline-derived CDR1 and CDR2 are LNHNV and YYDKDF (reference sequence). CDR3 bases: TGTGCCACCAGTCGTGCAGGGGACTACGAGCAGTACTTC. Translation: CATSRAGDYEQYF. The complete variable domain, with remaining parts taken from reference TRBV15 and TRBJ2-7, reads DAMVIQNPRYQVTQFGKPVTLSCSQTLNHNVMYWYQQKSSQAPKLLFHYYDKDFNNEADTPDNFQSRRPNTSFCFLDIRSPGLGDTAMYLCATSRAGDYEQYFGPGTRLTVT.

This clone was detected a few times. The chain recombines TRBV6-2 or TRBV6-3 with TRBJ2-1; 15 bases are shared with TRBD2. The germline gives CDR1 MNHEY, CDR2 SVGEGT. The trim removed 5 bases at V and 3 bases at J, leaving 8 bases unmatched. The CDR3 spans 18 residues. CDR3: CASSLGLAGGGLYNEQFF. DNA of the CDR3: TGTGCCAGCAGTCTGGGACTAGCGGGAGGAGGCCTCTACAATGAGCAGTTCTTC.